One and the same sample provided the 16 T cell receptor beta chains below, sequenced in a study of metastatic and nonmetastatic thyroid tumors. Prior to thyroid surgery, none of the patients had received any treatment. TCRdb reprocessed the PCR reads via MiXCR. In the table there are 15,000 to 20,000 clones, 25% to 35% of which are singletons. The sequencing input was tumor tissue. These receptors all come from a female donor with papillary thyroid cancer or a benign thyroid nodule (not recorded which). Some clones in this sample may be carry-over from other donors' samples.

Many counts were recorded for this clone. The J gene is TRBJ2-7, the V gene TRBV6-2 or TRBV6-3; maybe TRBD1 (5 bases). V was shortened by 7 bases and J by 2 bases, with 15 bases between the two germline ends. There are 14 residues in the CDR3. CDR1 MNHEY and CDR2 SVGEGT come from the germline V gene. The CDR3 DNA reads TGTGCCAGCACCCTCAACAGGTCCCCCTACGAGCAGTACTTC. Translated, it gives CASTLNRSPYEQYF.

To note about this clone: A read error may be the cause here, since a much bigger clone is one base away. The chain combines TRBV19 with TRBJ1-1; D is ambiguous. This CDR3 comprises 14 residues. Germline V gene lookup returns CDR1 LNHDA and CDR2 SQIVND (reference sequence). The CDR3 loop reads CATGGRTPYTETFF. CDR3 nucleotides: TGTGCCACCGGAGGTAGGACGCCTTACACTGAAACTTTCTTT.

The sample holds a few counts of this clone. This chain uses TRBV6-1 with TRBJ2-1; 9 nucleotides match TRBD2. V gave up 6 bases and J gave up 8 bases; unmatched junction bases: 8. CDR3 length: 14 amino acids. CDR1 and CDR2 from the germline V gene are MNHNS and SASEGT. CDR3: CASSFRGRADEQFF. CDR3 in DNA: TGTGCCAGCAGCTTTCGCGGGAGGGCCGATGAGCAGTTCTTC.

The rearrangement joins TRBV5-1 to TRBJ2-7, with TRBD1 as a possible D gene (6 bases). Trimming took off 4 bases at V and 5 bases at J, with 16 bases between the two ends. Germline CDR1 reads SGHRS; CDR2 reads YFSETQ. The CDR3 spans 14 residues. CDR3 amino acids: CASSVTTGFHEQYF. CDR3 coding DNA: TGCGCCAGCAGCGTAACTACAGGGTTCCACGAGCAGTACTTC.

The sample holds many counts of this clone. The rearrangement links TRBV7-8 to TRBJ2-1; 9 bases are shared with TRBD2. From germline, CDR1 is SGHVS and CDR2 FQNEAQ. The length of the CDR3 is 15 residues. Losses at the gene ends were 5 bases for V and 4 bases for J; bases not matched to a gene: 6. The DNA of the CDR3 is TGTGCCAGCAGCAACTTAGCGGGAGCTTACAATGAGCAGTTCTTC. The encoded protein is CASSNLAGAYNEQFF. Complete variable domain (other parts from reference TRBV7-8 and TRBJ2-1): GAGVSQSPRYKVAKRGQDVALRCDPISGHVSLFWYQQALGQGPEFLTYFQNEAQLDKSGLPSDRFFAERPEGSVSTLKIQRTQQEDSAVYLCASSNLAGAYNEQFFGPGTRLTVL.

As to this clone: The junction does not match germline at one end; this may be a read error. CDR3 loop: CASSLQWSGIYNEHFF. The CDR3 DNA reads TGTGCCAGCAGCTTACAATGGAGCGGTATCTACAATGAGCATTTCTTC. The V and J genes are TRBV7-6 and TRBJ2-1; D is possibly TRBD2 (5 bases). This CDR3 has 16 residues. Germline CDR1 is SGHVS and CDR2 is FNYEAQ.

In regard to this clone: One base away lies a much larger clone, so this may be a sequencing read error. The chain links TRBV20-1 to TRBJ2-1; D uncertain. The CDR3 extends over 12 amino acids. The germline V gene encodes CDR1 DFQATT and CDR2 SNEGSKA (reference sequence). Trimming took 7 bases from V and 4 from J, leaving 11 bases between them. This CDR3 is CSVRVGYNEQFF. CDR3 bases: TGCAGTGTTAGGGTCGGTTACAATGAGCAGTTCTTC.

The chain is built from TRBV30 and TRBJ2-1, with TRBD2 identical over 7 bases. Trimming removed 5 bases from V and 5 bases from J; junction bases left unmatched: 6. The germline V gene encodes CDR1 GTSNPN and CDR2 SVGIG (reference sequence). This CDR3 comprises 13 residues. The CDR3: CAWALGTNNEQFF. CDR3 sequence (DNA): TGTGCCTGGGCGCTTGGGACTAACAATGAGCAGTTCTTC.

About this clone itself: One end of the junction varies from germline; a read error may be responsible. The genes are TRBV10-3 and TRBJ1-5; TRBD1 agrees at 9 bases. This CDR3 contains 16 residues. Germline CDR1 ENHRY, CDR2 SYGVKD. This CDR3 reads CAISEGQGGSSQHQHF. The CDR3 nucleotides read TGTGCCATCAGCGAGGGACAGGGTGGGTCGAGTCAGCACCAGCATTTT.

This clone was seen a few times. This chain joins TRBV6-1 and TRBJ2-7; weak D call: TRBD1 (5 bases). In germline, CDR1 is MNHNS, CDR2 SASEGT. There are 13 residues in the CDR3. Trimming pared 8 bases from V and 3 bases from J, leaving 14 bases between. The CDR3 DNA is TGTGCCAGCGCACATCAGGGTTACTACGAGCAGTACTTC. Translated: CASAHQGYYEQYF.

This clone was observed a few times. This chain links TRBV6-1 with TRBJ1-2; D unresolved. This CDR3 is built from 11 residues. Looked up from germline, CDR1 is MNHNS and CDR2 is SASEGT. The V gene lost 6 bases and the J gene lost 0 bases, with 2 bases spanning the gap. The CDR3 bases are TGTGCCAGCAGAACTAACTATGGCTACACCTTC. It yields the protein CASRTNYGYTF.

There are many counts of this clone. Other nucleotide sequences in the sample specify the same CDR3. V and J are TRBV6-1 and TRBJ2-1; 7 positions agree with TRBD2. The V gene's germline CDR1 is MNHNS and CDR2 SASEGT. J lost 2 bases, V lost 1 base, and 2 bases had no gene match. The CDR3 is 15 residues long. CDR3 sequence: CASSEEAGAYNEQFF. The CDR3 bases are TGTGCCAGCAGTGAAGAGGCGGGAGCCTACAATGAGCAGTTCTTC.

The V gene is TRBV5-1, the J gene TRBJ1-1, with D possibly matching TRBD1 (5 bases). The CDR3 is 15 residues long. V was shortened by 1 base and J by 7 bases, with 17 bases between the two germline ends. Germline V lookup: CDR1 SGHRS, CDR2 YFSETQ. In nucleotides, the CDR3 is TGCGCCAGCAGCTTGACCGCATCCCAGGGACGTGAAGCTTTCTTT. It translates to CASSLTASQGREAFF.

This clone was found a few times. The rearrangement joins TRBV6-2 or TRBV6-3 to TRBJ2-7, with 9 bases fitting TRBD1. The CDR3 sequence is 14 residues long. CDR1 MNHEY and CDR2 SVGEGT come from the germline V gene. Trimming removed 5 bases from V and 2 bases from J; junction bases left unmatched: 4. This CDR3 is CASSPTGGAYEQYF. DNA for the CDR3: TGTGCCAGCAGTCCGACAGGGGGGGCCTACGAGCAGTACTTC.

This clone has a count of ten or more. This chain uses TRBV2 with TRBJ1-2; possibly TRBD1 for D (6 bases). Between the trimmed V and J ends, which lost 10 bases and 1 base, there was a span of 19 bases. Germline V CDR1 and CDR2: SNHLY, FYNNEI. CDR3 size: 15 residues. Written as DNA, the CDR3 is TGTGCCACCCGACCCTTGACAGGAATTAACTATGGCTACACCTTC. This codes for CATRPLTGINYGYTF.

For this clone: Other DNA sequences in the same sample also yield this CDR3. V is TRBV30 and J is TRBJ1-2, with no clear D. The V gene lost 2 bases and the J gene lost 8 bases, with 9 bases spanning the gap. CDR3 length: 11 residues. Germline V CDR1 and CDR2: GTSNPN, SVGIG (reference sequence). The CDR3 nucleotides are TGTGCCTGGAGTAACCTAGGGGGCTACACCTTC. The encoded protein is CAWSNLGGYTF.